A single T cell receptor beta chain is shown here with its context. Its antigen remains unidentified. This entry belongs to a study of cytomegalovirus exposure and HLA in healthy donors. Overall study results and limits: Reported results showed that the classifier diagnosed cytomegalovirus status with high specificity and sensitivity. The majority of TCR sequences were rare, yet some public TCRs appeared in many donors. In vitro data verified a few CMV-associated chains as specific for CMV antigens.

The CDR3 covers 13 residues. V lost 4 bases, J lost 4 bases, and 0 bases stayed unmatched. CDR1 and CDR2 from the germline V gene are SGHRS and YFSETQ. Only in-frame clones appear in the TCRdb table, and some are missing; sequencing was by immunoSEQ multiplex PCR. The table records approximately 60,000 clones, over 75% of them present only once. The specimen was PBMCs. This TCR was recovered from a man between 18 and 35 years old in good health and CMV-seronegative. The chain uses TRBV5-1 and TRBJ2-5; TRBD2 agrees at 11 bases. The CDR3 reads CASSTSGGETQYF. In nucleotides, the CDR3 is TGCGCCAGCAGCACTAGCGGGGGAGAGACCCAGTACTTC.